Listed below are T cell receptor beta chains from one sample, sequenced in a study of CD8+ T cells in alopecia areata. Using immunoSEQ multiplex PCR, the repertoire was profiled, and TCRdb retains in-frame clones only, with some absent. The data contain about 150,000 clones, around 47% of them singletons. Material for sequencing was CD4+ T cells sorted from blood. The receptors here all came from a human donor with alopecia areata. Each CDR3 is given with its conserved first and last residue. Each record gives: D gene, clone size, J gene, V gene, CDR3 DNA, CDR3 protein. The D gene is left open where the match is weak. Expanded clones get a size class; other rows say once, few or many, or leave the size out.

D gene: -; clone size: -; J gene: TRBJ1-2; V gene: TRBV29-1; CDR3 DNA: TGCAGCGTTGTACGATGGGACGGACGTAACTATGGCTACACCTTC; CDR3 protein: CSVVRWDGRNYGYTF
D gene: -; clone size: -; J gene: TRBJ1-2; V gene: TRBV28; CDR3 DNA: TGTGCCAGCAGTCGCAGTTATGGCTACACCTTC; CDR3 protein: CASSRSYGYTF
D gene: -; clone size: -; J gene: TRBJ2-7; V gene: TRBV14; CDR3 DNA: TGTGCCAGCAGCCAATTCTACGAGCAGTACTTC; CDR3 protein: CASSQFYEQYF
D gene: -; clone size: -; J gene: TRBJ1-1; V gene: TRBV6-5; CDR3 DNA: TGTGCCAGCAGTTACTCAACAGGGCGCACTGAAGCTTTCTTT; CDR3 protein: CASSYSTGRTEAFF
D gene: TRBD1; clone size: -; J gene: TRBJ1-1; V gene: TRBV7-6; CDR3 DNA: TGTGCCAGCAGCAGGGGACAGCACACTGAAGCTTTCTTT; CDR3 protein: CASSRGQHTEAFF
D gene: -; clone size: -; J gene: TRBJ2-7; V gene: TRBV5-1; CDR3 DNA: TGCGCCAGCAGCTTACCGGGACGGCAGAATCTGTACTTC; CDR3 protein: CASSLPGRQNLYF
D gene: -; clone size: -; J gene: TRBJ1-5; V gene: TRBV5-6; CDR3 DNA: TGTGCCAGCAGCTTTGGTAGCAATCAGCCCCAGCATTTT; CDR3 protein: CASSFGSNQPQHF
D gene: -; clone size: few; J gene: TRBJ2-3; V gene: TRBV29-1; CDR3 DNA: TGCAGCGTTGCCGACAGAATGTACACAGATACGCAGTATTTT; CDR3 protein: CSVADRMYTDTQYF
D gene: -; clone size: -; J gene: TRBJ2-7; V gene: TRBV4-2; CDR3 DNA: TGTGCCAGCAGCCAGTTGGCAGGGGACTACGAGCAGTACTTC; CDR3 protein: CASSQLAGDYEQYF
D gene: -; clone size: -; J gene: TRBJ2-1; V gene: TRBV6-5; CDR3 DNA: TGTGCCAGCAGTTCAACTAGGGTCTACAATGAGCAGTTCTTC; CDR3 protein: CASSSTRVYNEQFF
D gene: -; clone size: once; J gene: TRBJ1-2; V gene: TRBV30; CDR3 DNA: TGTGCCTGGAGTCCAAGAGAATATGGCTACACCTTC; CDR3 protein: CAWSPREYGYTF
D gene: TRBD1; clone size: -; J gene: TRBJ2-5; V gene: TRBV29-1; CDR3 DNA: TGCAGCGTTGGGCAGGGGGCAGAGACCCAGTACTTC; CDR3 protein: CSVGQGAETQYF
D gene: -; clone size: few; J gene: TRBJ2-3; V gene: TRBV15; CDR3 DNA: TGTGCCACCAGCAGCAGACGAGATACGCAGTATTTT; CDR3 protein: CATSSRRDTQYF
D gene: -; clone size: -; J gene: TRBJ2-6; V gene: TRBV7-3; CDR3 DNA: TGTGCCAGCAGTGGTTACTCTGGGGCCAACGTCCTGACTTTC; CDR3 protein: CASSGYSGANVLTF
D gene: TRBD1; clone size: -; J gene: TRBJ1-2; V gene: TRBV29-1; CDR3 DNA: TGCAGCGTTAGACAGGGAGCTGGTTATGGCTACACCTTC; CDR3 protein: CSVRQGAGYGYTF
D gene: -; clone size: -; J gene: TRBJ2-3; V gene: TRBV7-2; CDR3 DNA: TGTGCCAGCAGCTTGGAGTTGAGCACAGATACGCAGTATTTT; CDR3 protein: CASSLELSTDTQYF
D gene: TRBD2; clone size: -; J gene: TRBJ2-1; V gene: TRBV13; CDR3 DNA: TGTGCCAGCAGCCCTAGCGGGAGGAACCGGAGGGAGCAGTTCTTC; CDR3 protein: CASSPSGRNRREQFF
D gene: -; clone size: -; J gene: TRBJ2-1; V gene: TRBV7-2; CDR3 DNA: TGTGCCAGCAGCTGGCCGATACACGGCCATGAGCAGTTCTTC; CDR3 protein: CASSWPIHGHEQFF
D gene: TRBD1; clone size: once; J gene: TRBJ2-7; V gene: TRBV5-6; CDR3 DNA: TGTGCCAGCAGCTTCGGACAGGGCCTTACCTACGAGCAGTACTTC; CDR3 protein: CASSFGQGLTYEQYF
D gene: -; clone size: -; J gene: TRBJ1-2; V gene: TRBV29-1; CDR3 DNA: TGCAGCGTTGAAGATCCGGGGGGCAGGGGCGATGGCTACACCTTC; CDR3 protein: CSVEDPGGRGDGYTF
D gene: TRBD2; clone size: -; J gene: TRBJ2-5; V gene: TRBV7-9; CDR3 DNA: TGTGCCAGCAGCTTACGGGGGACTAGCGGGAACGAAGAGACCCAGTACTTC; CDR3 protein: CASSLRGTSGNEETQYF
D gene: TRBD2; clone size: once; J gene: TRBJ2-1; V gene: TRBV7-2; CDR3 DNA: TGTGCCAGCAGGACTAGCGCGGGCAATGAGCAGTTCTTC; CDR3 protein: CASRTSAGNEQFF
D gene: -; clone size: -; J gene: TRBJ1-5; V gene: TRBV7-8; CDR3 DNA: TGTGCCAGCAGCTTAGGTGGTGGTAGCAATCAGCCCCAGCATTTT; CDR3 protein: CASSLGGGSNQPQHF
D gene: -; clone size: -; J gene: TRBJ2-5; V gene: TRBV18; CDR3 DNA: TGTGCCAGCTCCCCAGACTACAGAGAGACCCAGTACTTC; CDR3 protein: CASSPDYRETQYF
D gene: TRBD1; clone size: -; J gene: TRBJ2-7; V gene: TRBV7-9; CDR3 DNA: TGTGCCAGCAGCGGACAGGCCACCTACGAGCAGTACTTC; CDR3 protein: CASSGQATYEQYF
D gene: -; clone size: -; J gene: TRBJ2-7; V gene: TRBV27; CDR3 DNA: TGTGCCAGCAGTTTATCGACGGGGCGAGCCTACGAGCAGTACTTC; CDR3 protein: CASSLSTGRAYEQYF
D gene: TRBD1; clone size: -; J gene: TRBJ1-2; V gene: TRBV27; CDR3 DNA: TGTGCCAGCAGGGGCCATGGACAGGAGAATTCTAACTATGGCTACACCTTC; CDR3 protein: CASRGHGQENSNYGYTF
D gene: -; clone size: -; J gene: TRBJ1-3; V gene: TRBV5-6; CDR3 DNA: TGTGCCAGCAGCTTGGAACAGGGTTTGGCTGGAAACACCATATATTTT; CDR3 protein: CASSLEQGLAGNTIYF
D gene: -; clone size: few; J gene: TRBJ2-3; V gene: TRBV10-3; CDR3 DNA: TGTGCCATCAGTGAGTCTGGCCTTAGCACAGATACGCAGTATTTT; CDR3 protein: CAISESGLSTDTQYF
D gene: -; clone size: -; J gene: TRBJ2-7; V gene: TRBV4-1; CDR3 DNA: TGCGCCAGCAGCCAACCGCGGGCGTCCTACGAGCAGTACTTC; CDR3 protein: CASSQPRASYEQYF
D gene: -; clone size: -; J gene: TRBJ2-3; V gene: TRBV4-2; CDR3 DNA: TGTGCCAGCAGCCACCGGGAGGACAGCCCAGGCACAGATACGCAGTATTTT; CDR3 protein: CASSHREDSPGTDTQYF
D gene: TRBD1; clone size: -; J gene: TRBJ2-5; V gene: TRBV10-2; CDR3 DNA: TGCGCCAGCCATGGTAGGACAGGACGGGCAGAGACCCAGTACTTC; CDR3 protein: CASHGRTGRAETQYF
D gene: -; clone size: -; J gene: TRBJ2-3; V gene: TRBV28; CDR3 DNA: TGTGCCAGCAGCCCCGTCTCCCCCCCAGATACGCAGTATTTT; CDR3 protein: CASSPVSPPDTQYF
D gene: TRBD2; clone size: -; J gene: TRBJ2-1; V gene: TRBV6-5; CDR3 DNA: TGTGCCACATGGACTAGCGGGAGCTCCTACAATGAGCAGTTCTTC; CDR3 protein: CATWTSGSSYNEQFF
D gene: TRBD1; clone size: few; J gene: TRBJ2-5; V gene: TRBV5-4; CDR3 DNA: TGTGCCAGCAGCCGCCTGACAGGGATGGAGACCCAGTACTTC; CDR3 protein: CASSRLTGMETQYF
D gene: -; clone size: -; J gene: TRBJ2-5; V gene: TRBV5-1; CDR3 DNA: TGCGCCAGGGCCGTTAATGAGACCCAGTACTTC; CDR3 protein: CARAVNETQYF
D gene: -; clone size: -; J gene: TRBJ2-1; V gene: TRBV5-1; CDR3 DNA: TGCGCCAGCAGCCCTGTGAGTTCGAGTGAGCAGTTCTTC; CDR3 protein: CASSPVSSSEQFF
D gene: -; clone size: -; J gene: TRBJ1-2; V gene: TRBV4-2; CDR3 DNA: TGTGCCAGCAGCCAGGATGCAGGGGCCTTTGGCTACACCTTC; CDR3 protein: CASSQDAGAFGYTF
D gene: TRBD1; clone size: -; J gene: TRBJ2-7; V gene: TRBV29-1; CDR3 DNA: TGCAGCGTTGCCGTGGACAGGGCTAAGTACGAGCAGTACTTC; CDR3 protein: CSVAVDRAKYEQYF
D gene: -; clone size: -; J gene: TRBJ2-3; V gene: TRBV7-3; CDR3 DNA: TGTGCCAGCAGCTTGAGACAAAGCACAGATACGCAGTATTTT; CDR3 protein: CASSLRQSTDTQYF
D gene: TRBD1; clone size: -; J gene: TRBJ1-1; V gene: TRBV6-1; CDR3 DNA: TGTGCCAGCAGTGGACACAGGGGGCGAGCCGGAGTTACTGAAGCTTTCTTT; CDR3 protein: CASSGHRGRAGVTEAFF
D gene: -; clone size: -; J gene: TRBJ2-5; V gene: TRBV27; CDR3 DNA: TGTGCCAGCAGTTTATCGGGAGGCCCCCCGGGAGAGTACTTC; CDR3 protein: CASSLSGGPPGEYF
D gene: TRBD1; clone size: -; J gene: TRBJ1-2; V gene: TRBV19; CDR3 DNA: TGTGCCAGTAGCGAGACAGGGGCGCGGGGCTACACCTTC; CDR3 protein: CASSETGARGYTF
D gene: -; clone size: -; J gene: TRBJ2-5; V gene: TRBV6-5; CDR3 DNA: TGTGCCAGCAGTCCCGGGACGGGAGAGACCCAGTACTTC; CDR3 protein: CASSPGTGETQYF
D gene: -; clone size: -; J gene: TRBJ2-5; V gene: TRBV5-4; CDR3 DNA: TGTGCCAGCAGCCAAAAACTAGGGGGAGAGACCCAGTACTTC; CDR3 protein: CASSQKLGGETQYF
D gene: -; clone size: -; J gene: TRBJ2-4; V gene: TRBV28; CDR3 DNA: TGTGCCAGCAGTTCCGGGTTCGGGAACATTCAGTACTTC; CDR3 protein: CASSSGFGNIQYF
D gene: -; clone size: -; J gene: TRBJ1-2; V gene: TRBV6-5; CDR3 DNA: TGTGCCAGCAGTTATGTCCGGGACTATGGCTACACCTTC; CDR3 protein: CASSYVRDYGYTF
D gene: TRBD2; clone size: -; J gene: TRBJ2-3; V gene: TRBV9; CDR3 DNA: TGTGCCAGCAGCGTAAGTCTAGGACTAGCGAGCACAGATACGCAGTATTTT; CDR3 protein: CASSVSLGLASTDTQYF
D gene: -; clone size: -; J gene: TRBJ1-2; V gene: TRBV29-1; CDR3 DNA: TGCAGCGTTGAAGTGTACAGGGCGGGAGGCTACACCTTC; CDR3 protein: CSVEVYRAGGYTF
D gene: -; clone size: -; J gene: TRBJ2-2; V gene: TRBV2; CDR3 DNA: TGTGCCAGCAGTGTGAGTCGTCAGAACACCGGGGAGCTGTTTTTT; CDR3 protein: CASSVSRQNTGELFF
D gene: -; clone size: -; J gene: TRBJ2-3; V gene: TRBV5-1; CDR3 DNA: TGCGCCAGCAGCAGCACAGATACGCAGTATTTT; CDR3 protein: CASSSTDTQYF
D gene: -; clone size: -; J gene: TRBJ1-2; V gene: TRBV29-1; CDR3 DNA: TGCAGCGTTTACTCCAGGGCCGCGGGCTACACCTTC; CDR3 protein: CSVYSRAAGYTF
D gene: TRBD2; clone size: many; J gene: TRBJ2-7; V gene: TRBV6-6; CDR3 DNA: TGTGCCAGCAGTTACTCTGGGACTAGCGGGTCATACGAGCAGTACTTC; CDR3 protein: CASSYSGTSGSYEQYF
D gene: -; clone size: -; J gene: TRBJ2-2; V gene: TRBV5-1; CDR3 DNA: TGCGCCATCGGGACTTTGGCCGGGGAGCTGTTTTTT; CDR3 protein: CAIGTLAGELFF
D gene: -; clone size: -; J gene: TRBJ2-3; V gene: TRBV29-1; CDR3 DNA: TGCAGCGTCGAGGGCCCTAGCAGCACAGATACGCAGTATTTT; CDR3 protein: CSVEGPSSTDTQYF
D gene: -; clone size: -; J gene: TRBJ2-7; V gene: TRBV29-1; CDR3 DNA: TGCAGCGTTAGACAGGCGCGGGAGCAGTACTTC; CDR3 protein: CSVRQAREQYF
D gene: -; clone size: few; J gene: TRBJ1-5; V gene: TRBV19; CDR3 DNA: TGTGCCAGTAGTCAAGTCAATCAGCCCCAGCATTTT; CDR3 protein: CASSQVNQPQHF
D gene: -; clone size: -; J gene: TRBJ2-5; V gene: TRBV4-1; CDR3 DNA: TGCGCCAGCAGCCAAGATCTCCACAGACAAGAGACCCAGTACTTC; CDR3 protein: CASSQDLHRQETQYF
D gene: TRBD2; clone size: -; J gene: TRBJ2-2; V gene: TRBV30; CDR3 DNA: TGTGCCTGGAGTAAACTTTTAGCGGGAGGGCCAACCGGGGAGCTGTTTTTT; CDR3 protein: CAWSKLLAGGPTGELFF